What follows are 24 T cell receptor beta chains derived from one specimen sequenced in a study of blood T cells in healthy people across ages. Using a J-beta primer mix together with a sample-barcoded 5' primer, a second PCR was run for about 7 to 12 cycles. TCRdb analysed the 5' RACE reads with MiXCR anew, one entry per CDR3 protein. The sample lists about 1.7 million distinct CDR3 sequences, roughly 27% occurring once. The sequenced sample consisted of blood. Receptor source: a woman aged 30 to 39 in good health.

This clonotype came up once. With a much larger clone just one base away, this may be a read error. The genes are TRBV29-1 and TRBJ2-6; unclear D gene. Germline CDR1 reads SQVTM; CDR2 reads ANQGSEA. This CDR3 is 14 amino acids long. The CDR3 reads CSVERFSEANVLTF. DNA for the CDR3: TGCAGCGTTGAGAGGTTCTCTGAGGCCAACGTCCTGACTTTC. Drawing the rest from reference TRBV29-1 and TRBJ2-6, the complete variable domain is SAVISQKPSRDICQRGTSLTIQCQVDSQVTMMFWYRQQPGQSLTLIATANQGSEATYESGFVIDKFPISRPNLTFSTLTVSNMSPEDSSIYLCSVERFSEANVLTFGAGSRLTVL.

This clonotype was counted at least ten times. The chain links TRBV7-2 to TRBJ2-5; 10 bases agree with TRBD1. This CDR3 is 16 amino acids long. Trimming removed 5 bases from V and 5 bases from J; junction bases left unmatched: 11. CDR1 and CDR2 (germline): SGHTA, FQGNSA. DNA for the CDR3: TGTGCCAGCAGCCCCCAGGGACAGGGGATTGGGGAGACCCAGTACTTC. Encoded protein: CASSPQGQGIGETQYF.

This clonotype was counted between two and nine times. This chain joins TRBV28 and TRBJ2-2; 7 bases match TRBD1. V gave up 7 bases and J gave up 8 bases; unmatched junction bases: 16. This CDR3 spans 16 amino acids. In germline, CDR1 is MDHEN, CDR2 SYDVKM. CDR3 region: CASTLGAQTGKGELFF. CDR3 nucleotides: TGTGCCAGCACCCTTGGCGCGCAGACAGGGAAGGGGGAGCTGTTTTTT.

This sequence joins TRBV6-1 and TRBJ1-4; D is ambiguous. Germline V gene sequence: CDR1 MNHNS, CDR2 SASEGT. V was trimmed by 4 bases and J by 8 bases, leaving 11 bases between them. The CDR3 loop spans 13 amino acids. The chain's CDR3 is CASSGTFNEKLFF. CDR3 bases: TGTGCCAGCAGTGGTACTTTTAACGAAAAACTGTTTTTT.

Note on this clonotype: A junction end diverges from the germline sequence, so it may reflect a read error. The rearrangement links TRBV30 to TRBJ2-1; no clear D gene. Germline values: CDR1 GTSNPN, CDR2 SVGIG (reference sequence). This CDR3 contains 13 residues. The CDR3 sequence is CVWSVIENNEQFF. CDR3 DNA sequence: TGTGTCTGGAGTGTAATCGAGAACAATGAGCAGTTCTTC.

The J gene is TRBJ2-5, the V gene TRBV28; D is perhaps TRBD1 (5 bases). This CDR3 contains 15 residues. The germline gives CDR1 MDHEN, CDR2 SYDVKM. The V end lost 5 bases, the J end lost 11 bases, and 24 bases lay between the germline ends. The chain's CDR3 is CASSLTGPGNYGQYF. CDR3 sequence (DNA): TGTGCCAGCAGTCTAACGGGCCCAGGGAACTACGGGCAGTACTTC.

This clonotype was observed many times. V is TRBV4-1 and J is TRBJ2-7; 7 bases align to TRBD2. This CDR3 spans 15 amino acids. Trimming cost V 1 base and J 3 bases; bases outside gene matches: 6. The germline gives CDR1 MGHRA, CDR2 YSYEKL. CDR3 sequence: CASSQGAGGGYEQYF. For the CDR3, the DNA is TGCGCCAGCAGCCAAGGAGCGGGCGGGGGCTACGAGCAGTACTTC.

CDR3 sequence: CASSLALGRGRVNEQFF. The CDR3 DNA is TGTGCCAGCAGCCTGGCCCTGGGGAGGGGGCGCGTCAATGAGCAGTTCTTC. The V and J genes are TRBV3-1 and TRBJ2-1; TRBD1 or TRBD2 may be the D gene (7 bases each). V lost 4 bases to trimming and J lost 6 bases, with 22 bases between them. The CDR3 is made up of 17 amino acids. Germline V lookup: CDR1 LGHDT, CDR2 YNNKEL (reference sequence).

V and J are TRBV6-6 and TRBJ1-4; D possibly corresponds to TRBD1 (6 bases). Trimming shortened V by 6 bases and J by 8 bases, and 19 bases separated the two germline ends. Germline V gene sequence: CDR1 MNHNY, CDR2 SVGAGI (reference sequence). The CDR3 loop spans 15 amino acids. CDR3 amino acids: CASSPRDTGREKLFF. Here the CDR3 DNA reads TGTGCCAGCAGCCCTCGAGATACAGGGAGAGAAAAACTGTTTTTT.

J is TRBJ2-7 and V is TRBV21-1. TRBV21-1 is designated a pseudogene. The CDR3 is made up of 14 amino acids. CDR3 loop: CASSRGFRAYEQYF. DNA for the CDR3: TGTGCCAGCAGCAGAGGTTTTAGGGCCTACGAGCAGTACTTC.

This clonotype has a handful of counts. The chain links TRBV5-1 to TRBJ1-1, with D unclear. V was trimmed by 4 bases and J by 0 bases, leaving 10 bases between them. CDR1 and CDR2 (germline): SGHRS, YFSETQ. The CDR3 extends over 14 amino acids. The CDR3 coding sequence is TGCGCCAGCAGCATGTCACTATTGAACACTGAAGCTTTCTTT. Its translation is CASSMSLLNTEAFF.

The CDR3: CASSRTTVTGQGGYTF. CDR3 sequence (DNA): TGTGCCAGCAGCCGAACGACGGTGACAGGCCAGGGGGGCTACACCTTC. The V and J genes are TRBV3-1 and TRBJ1-2, with TRBD1 as a possible D gene (6 bases). CDR3 length: 16 residues. Germline loops: CDR1 LGHDT, CDR2 YNNKEL (reference sequence). Trimming pared 4 bases from V and 8 bases from J, leaving 23 bases between.

This clonotype was detected only a few times. The chain is built from TRBV28 and TRBJ2-4, with a tentative D call TRBD1 (5 bases). Trimming pared 7 bases from V and 0 bases from J, leaving 22 bases between. Germline CDR1 is MDHEN and CDR2 is SYDVKM. The CDR3 is made up of 18 amino acids. The CDR3, as DNA: TGTGCCAGCACTAAAGGGGTTTCGAAAAGAGTAGCCAAAAACATTCAGTACTTC. Protein sequence: CASTKGVSKRVAKNIQYF.

This clonotype was found a few times. The chain joins TRBV6-6 to TRBJ2-1, with 7 bases matching TRBD2. There are 17 residues in the CDR3. J was trimmed by 4 bases and V by 0 bases; bases with no gene match: 9. In germline, CDR1 is MNHNY, CDR2 SVGAGI (reference sequence). For the CDR3, the DNA is TGTGCCAGCAGTTACTCCAAAAGGGCTAGCGGTTACAATGAGCAGTTCTTC. Translation: CASSYSKRASGYNEQFF.

This clonotype was seen more than once but under ten times. The V and J genes are TRBV12-3 or TRBV12-4 and TRBJ2-5; 8 bases agree with TRBD2. With V trimmed by 5 bases and J by 1 base, 6 bases remained unmatched. The CDR3 runs to 15 residues. CDR3 nucleotide sequence: TGTGCCAGCAGTCCCGCGGGGGGCATCCAAGAGACCCAGTACTTC. The encoded protein is CASSPAGGIQETQYF.

In its sample, this clonotype was seen many times. The gene calls are TRBV5-4 and TRBJ2-7; D is unclear. The CDR3 sequence is 13 residues long. Trimming took 3 bases from V and 5 from J, leaving 12 bases between them. Germline V gene lookup returns CDR1 SGHNT and CDR2 YYREEE (reference sequence). CDR3 nucleotides: TGTGCCAGCAGCTCTCAAAATGGCGACGAGCAGTACTTC. Its protein is CASSSQNGDEQYF.

The chain is built from TRBV11-2 and TRBJ1-2; D is undetermined. The CDR3 extends over 14 amino acids. V lost 2 bases, J lost 2 bases, and 9 bases lay in between. The germline gives CDR1 SGHAT, CDR2 FQNNGV. The CDR3, as DNA: TGTGCCAGCAGCTTAAGTAACGGAAACTATGGCTACACCTTC. As protein: CASSLSNGNYGYTF.

This clonotype came up a few times. This chain links TRBV4-3 with TRBJ2-3; 7 bases fit TRBD2. The ends lost 1 base at V and 3 bases at J; junction bases unmatched: 4. The CDR3 extends over 15 amino acids. CDR1 is LGHNA, CDR2 YSLEER, per germline. The CDR3 coding sequence is TGCGCCAGCAGCCAAGCCCTAGCGGCAACAGATACGCAGTATTTT. As protein: CASSQALAATDTQYF.

This clonotype was seen more than once but under ten times. The chain carries TRBV5-5 and TRBJ2-1; TRBD1 might be the D (5 bases). Germline CDR1 SGHKS, CDR2 YYEKEE (reference sequence). Trimming shortened V by 5 bases and J by 0 bases, and 15 bases separated the two germline ends. The CDR3 runs 16 residues. As DNA, the CDR3 is TGTGCCAGCAGTGAAACCAGGGCCAGCTCCTACAATGAGCAGTTCTTC. Translating it yields CASSETRASSYNEQFF.

This chain connects TRBV20-1 to TRBJ2-1, with D maybe TRBD1 (5 bases). V gave up 3 bases and J gave up 12 bases, with 24 bases separating them. Germline values: CDR1 DFQATT, CDR2 SNEGSKA (reference sequence). This CDR3 is built from 15 residues. Written as DNA, the CDR3 is TGCAGTGCTAGGAACACAGTAAGGGGCAGGAGTGGGCAGTTCTTC. Amino acid sequence: CSARNTVRGRSGQFF.

The chain employs TRBV3-1 and TRBJ2-1; 10 bases are shared with TRBD2. The CDR3 spans 14 residues. Per germline, CDR1 LGHDT and CDR2 YNNKEL (reference sequence). V dropped 5 bases and J dropped 10; count of bases not matched to a gene: 8. The CDR3: CASSSGTSDLEQFF. The CDR3 nucleotides read TGTGCCAGCAGCTCCGGGACTAGCGACCTAGAGCAGTTCTTC.

This clonotype has a handful of counts. This rearrangement joins TRBV20-1 to TRBJ2-1, with D possibly TRBD2 on 7 matching bases. This CDR3 has 15 residues. Deletions cut 0 bases from V and 5 bases from J, with 14 bases between. Germline CDR1 DFQATT, CDR2 SNEGSKA (reference sequence). The CDR3, as DNA: TGCAGTGCTAGAGATAGGGGGGGAGGGGACAATGAGCAGTTCTTC. This translates into CSARDRGGGDNEQFF.

The gene calls are TRBV12-3 or TRBV12-4 and TRBJ1-1; TRBD1 matches 12 bases. This CDR3 has 18 amino acids. The J segment lost 1 base and the V segment lost 5 bases, leaving 11 bases of the junction unmatched. The CDR3 reads CASSPSSGTGGSNTEAFF. The CDR3 DNA sequence: TGTGCCAGCAGTCCCTCGTCCGGGACAGGGGGCTCGAACACTGAAGCTTTCTTT.

Here the CDR3 reads CASSYKNSYNSPLHF. Written as DNA, the CDR3 is TGTGCCAGCAGTTATAAGAACTCCTATAATTCACCCCTCCACTTT. The chain links TRBV6-5 to TRBJ1-6; no firm D call. V was pared by 3 bases and J by 0 bases, with 6 bases between. The CDR3 sequence is 15 residues long. Germline V gene data show CDR1 as MNHEY and CDR2 as SVGAGI.